The next 19 T cell receptor beta chains were all read from a single sample in a study of identical twins. TCRdb analysed the 5' RACE reads with MiXCR anew, one entry per CDR3 protein. The table has roughly 690,000 distinct CDR3 sequences, 5.5% to 7.5% seen once. Source material: naive T cells sorted from blood. Every receptor here comes from a man in his late teens or twenties in good health.

This clonotype has only a few counts. The rearrangement links TRBV5-1 to TRBJ1-2; D may be TRBD1 (5 bases). This CDR3 is 16 amino acids long. Germline values: CDR1 SGHRS, CDR2 YFSETQ. The V and J ends lost 0 bases and 5 bases respectively, with 17 bases between them. CDR3 DNA sequence: TGCGCCAGCAGCTTGGACACAGAGGGGCGCCGATATGGCTACACCTTC. As protein: CASSLDTEGRRYGYTF.

The chain uses TRBV10-1 and TRBJ2-5; D not resolved. Germline CDR1 reads WNHNN; CDR2 reads SYGVQD (reference sequence). The V end lost 6 bases, the J end lost 1 base, and 12 bases lay between the germline ends. The CDR3 length is 14 residues. The CDR3: CASSKGSIQETQYF. CDR3 in DNA: TGCGCCAGCAGCAAGGGAAGCATCCAAGAGACCCAGTACTTC.

This clonotype has only a few counts. V and J are TRBV5-4 and TRBJ2-3, with 7 bases that match TRBD1. J was trimmed by 3 bases and V by 0 bases; bases with no gene match: 7. The CDR3 sequence is 16 residues long. CDR1 and CDR2 from the germline V gene are SGHNT and YYREEE (reference sequence). DNA of the CDR3: TGTGCCAGCAGCTTGGGGAAGGACAGGTCAACAGATACGCAGTATTTT. Translating it yields CASSLGKDRSTDTQYF.

CDR3 DNA sequence: TGTGCCAGCAGTCTCCAGCGGACCCACAATGAGCAGTTCTTC. Protein: CASSLQRTHNEQFF. The gene calls are TRBV6-1 and TRBJ2-1, with a possible D match to TRBD2 (5 bases). Trimming shortened V by 5 bases and J by 5 bases, and 13 bases separated the two germline ends. The CDR3 loop spans 14 amino acids. Per germline, CDR1 MNHNS and CDR2 SASEGT.

This clonotype showed up just a few times. CDR3 nucleotides: TGTGCCAGCAGCCAAGAAATTTGGGGGAACTACGAGCAGTACTTC. It is translated as CASSQEIWGNYEQYF. J is TRBJ2-7 and V is TRBV3-1; D is tentatively TRBD1 or TRBD2 (5 bases each). The CDR3 extends over 15 amino acids. V lost 0 bases, J lost 3 bases, and 12 bases lay in between. Germline values: CDR1 LGHDT, CDR2 YNNKEL (reference sequence).

The CDR3 DNA follows: TGCGCCAGCAGCTTGGGGTCACGGGAGTACCAAGAGACCCAGTACTTC. It is translated as CASSLGSREYQETQYF. The gene calls are TRBV5-1 and TRBJ2-5; TRBD2 might be the D (6 bases). Germline CDR1 and CDR2: SGHRS and YFSETQ. This CDR3 comprises 16 residues. V lost 0 bases and J 0 bases, leaving 12 bases between the germline ends.

This clonotype was observed at least ten times. The rearrangement links TRBV5-1 to TRBJ1-1, with D unclear. The CDR3 covers 14 residues. CDR1 and CDR2 (germline): SGHRS, YFSETQ. V was shortened by 0 bases and J by 7 bases, with 13 bases between the two germline ends. CDR3: CASSLGTSPFEAFF. The CDR3 DNA follows: TGCGCCAGCAGCTTGGGCACATCACCGTTTGAAGCTTTCTTT.

This clonotype has a count of ten or more. The genes are TRBV27 and TRBJ2-1; D gene ambiguous. The length of the CDR3 is 13 residues. CDR1 and CDR2 from the germline V gene are MNHEY and SMNVEV (reference sequence). Trimming took off 5 bases at V and 8 bases at J, with 13 bases between the two ends. CDR3 sequence: CASSLEVGYEQFF. The CDR3 DNA follows: TGTGCCAGCAGTCTAGAGGTCGGATATGAGCAGTTCTTC.

There are a few counts of this clonotype. The chain carries TRBV6-5 and TRBJ1-2; D perhaps matches TRBD1 (5 bases). The V end lost 3 bases, the J end lost 2 bases, and 13 bases lay between the germline ends. Germline values: CDR1 MNHEY, CDR2 SVGAGI. The CDR3 runs to 15 residues. CDR3: CASSYLRGWNYGYTF. The CDR3 DNA follows: TGTGCCAGCAGTTATTTAAGGGGCTGGAACTATGGCTACACCTTC.

This clonotype appeared many times. The chain uses TRBV11-1 and TRBJ1-6; D is possibly TRBD1 (6 bases). CDR1 is SGHAT and CDR2 is FQDESV in the germline V gene (reference sequence). This CDR3 spans 18 amino acids. Trimming shortened V by 2 bases and J by 0 bases, and 14 bases separated the two germline ends. The CDR3 here is CASSLSADSSSYNSPLHF. CDR3 bases: TGTGCCAGCAGCTTATCGGCGGACAGCAGCTCCTATAATTCACCCCTCCACTTT.

This clonotype was observed at least ten times. J is TRBJ2-3 and V is TRBV29-1; 10 nucleotides agree with TRBD1. The germline V gene has CDR1 SQVTM and CDR2 ANQGSEA. V lost 7 bases, J lost 0 bases, and 16 bases stayed unmatched. CDR3 size: 18 residues. CDR3 sequence: CSGRQGAIAGWSTDTQYF. The CDR3 bases are TGCAGCGGTCGACAGGGGGCTATAGCGGGTTGGAGCACAGATACGCAGTATTTT.

V usage is TRBV5-1 and J usage is TRBJ2-2; 9 nucleotides align to TRBD1. After removal of 4 bases from V and 6 bases from J, the junction contained 7 bases not matched to a gene. In germline, CDR1 is SGHRS, CDR2 YFSETQ. The CDR3 covers 15 residues. The CDR3 here is CASSPDRGWAGELFF. As DNA, the CDR3 is TGCGCCAGCAGCCCGGACAGGGGATGGGCCGGGGAGCTGTTTTTT.

This clonotype was seen repeatedly, ten times or more. The rearrangement joins TRBV6-1 to TRBJ2-5; D may be TRBD1 or TRBD2 (5 bases each). V was cut by 8 bases and J by 4 bases, with 20 bases left in between. The CDR3 extends over 15 amino acids. Germline assignment: CDR1 MNHNS and CDR2 SASEGT. The CDR3 loop is CASSWGQGRGETQYF. CDR3 nucleotide sequence: TGTGCCAGCTCTTGGGGCCAGGGTCGGGGAGAGACCCAGTACTTC.

The chain recombines TRBV6-5 with TRBJ2-7; 7 bases map to TRBD1. Looked up from germline, CDR1 is MNHEY and CDR2 is SVGAGI. The CDR3 runs 17 residues. V trimming: 2 bases; J trimming: 2 bases; junction bases outside the gene matches: 12. Here the CDR3 reads CASSYPAGTAHPYEQYF. In DNA form, the CDR3 reads TGTGCCAGCAGTTACCCAGCCGGGACAGCCCACCCCTACGAGCAGTACTTC.

In this sample, this clonotype turned up many times. The V gene is TRBV12-3 or TRBV12-4, the J gene TRBJ2-6, with TRBD1 as a possible D gene (6 bases). The CDR3 runs 18 residues. V was cut by 3 bases and J by 0 bases, with 15 bases left in between. In nucleotides, the CDR3 is TGTGCCAGCAGTTTTAGAGGACAGAGCCTCTCTGGGGCCAACGTCCTGACTTTC. Its translation: CASSFRGQSLSGANVLTF.

This clonotype was observed at least ten times. The V and J genes are TRBV12-3 or TRBV12-4 and TRBJ2-3; D gene uncertain. Trimming took off 3 bases at V and 2 bases at J, with 9 bases between the two ends. The CDR3 runs to 14 residues. Here the CDR3 reads CASSLVWDTDTQYF. The DNA for the CDR3 is TGTGCCAGCAGTTTGGTATGGGACACAGATACGCAGTATTTT.

Only a few counts were recorded for this clonotype. Given a much more abundant clone one base away, this may be a read error. The chain uses TRBV6-2 or TRBV6-3 and TRBJ2-1, with 14 bases matching TRBD2. The length of the CDR3 is 14 residues. J gave up 9 bases and V 6 bases, and 4 bases lay outside the gene matches. The germline V gene has CDR1 MNHEY and CDR2 SVGEGT. The CDR3 here is CASRTSGRASEQFF. CDR3 DNA sequence: TGTGCCAGCAGGACTAGCGGGAGGGCCAGTGAGCAGTTCTTC.

The genes are TRBV28 and TRBJ2-7; TRBD1 matches 8 bases. V gave up 4 bases and J gave up 3 bases; unmatched junction bases: 5. CDR3 length equals 14 residues. Germline CDR1 and CDR2: MDHEN and SYDVKM. The CDR3 sequence: CASSSTGEVYEQYF. CDR3 in DNA: TGTGCCAGCAGTTCGACAGGGGAAGTCTACGAGCAGTACTTC.

As to this clonotype: This sequence may be a read error, since a much larger clone differs from it by one base. V gene TRBV3-1 combines with J gene TRBJ2-1; TRBD1 is a possible D gene (5 bases). Germline loops: CDR1 LGHDT, CDR2 YNNKEL (reference sequence). The CDR3 spans 15 residues. CDR3 region: CGSSQEGVVGNEQFF. CDR3 in DNA: TGTGGCAGCAGCCAAGAAGGGGTGGTCGGCAATGAGCAGTTCTTC.